This record looks at one TCR beta chain sequence and its context. The antigen remains undetermined. Deletions cut 4 bases from V and 7 bases from J, with 17 bases between. Germline V gene sequence: CDR1 LNHDA, CDR2 SQIVND (reference sequence). This CDR3 comprises 14 residues. These data come from a study of T cell responses to AZD1222 COVID-19 vaccine. Points from the study as a whole: Of spike-specific TCRs, nearly half reportedly target regions left unmutated in variants. Samples come after the peak T cell response, not at day 14.

Assay: immunoSEQ multiplex PCR; the TCRdb copy retains only in-frame clones and omits some. The sample includes under 150,000 clones, around nine tenths seen only once; the top ten take less than 5.5%. The genes are TRBV19 and TRBJ2-7; D is perhaps TRBD2 (6 bases). Sequences were derived from peripheral blood, sampled on day 0 of AZD1222 vaccination. The TCR comes from an adult in good health. CDR3: CASSTRRDRGEQYF. In nucleotides, the CDR3 is TGTGCCAGTAGTACCCGCCGGGACCGGGGGGAGCAGTACTTC.